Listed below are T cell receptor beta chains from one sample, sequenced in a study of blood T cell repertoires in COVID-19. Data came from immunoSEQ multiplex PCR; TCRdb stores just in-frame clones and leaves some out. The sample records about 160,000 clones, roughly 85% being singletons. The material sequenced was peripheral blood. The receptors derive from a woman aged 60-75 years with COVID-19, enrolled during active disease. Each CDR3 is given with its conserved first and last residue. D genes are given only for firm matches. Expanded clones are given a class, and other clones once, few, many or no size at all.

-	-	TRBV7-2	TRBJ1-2	CASSLPRGYGYTF	TGTGCCAGCAGCTTACCTAGGGGGTATGGCTACACCTTC
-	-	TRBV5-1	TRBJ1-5	CANKSEGGYSNQPQHF	TGCGCCAACAAATCGGAAGGGGGTTATAGCAATCAGCCCCAGCATTTT
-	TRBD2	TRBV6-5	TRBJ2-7	CASSYGTSGNEQYF	TGTGCCAGCAGTTACGGGACTAGCGGGAACGAGCAGTACTTC
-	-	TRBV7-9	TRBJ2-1	CASSARGQSYNEQFF	TGTGCCAGCAGCGCAAGAGGACAGTCCTACAATGAGCAGTTCTTC
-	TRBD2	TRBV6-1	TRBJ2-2	CASILAGYTGELFF	TGTGCCAGCATACTAGCGGGGTACACCGGGGAGCTGTTTTTT
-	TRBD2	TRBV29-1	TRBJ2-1	CSVGREQFF	TGCAGTGTCGGGAGGGAGCAGTTCTTC
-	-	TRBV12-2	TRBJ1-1	CASRLGRAPPLDTEAFF	TGTGCAAGTCGCTTAGGGCGGGCCCCCCCCCTGGACACTGAAGCTTTCTTT
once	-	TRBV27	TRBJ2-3	CASSSVIYSTDTQYF	TGTGCCAGCAGTTCGGTCATATACAGCACAGATACGCAGTATTTT
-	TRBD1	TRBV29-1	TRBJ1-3	CSVEALGTAGNTIYF	TGCAGCGTTGAAGCTCTCGGGACAGCTGGAAACACCATATATTTT
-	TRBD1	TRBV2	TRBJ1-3	CASRETGATGNTIYF	TGTGCCAGCAGGGAGACAGGGGCGACGGGAAACACCATATATTTT